This T cell receptor beta chain was found in a study of blood T cell repertoires in COVID-19 (TCRdb year 2020). Regarding the research as a whole: Collaborator samples came from the United States, Italy and Spain and covered acute and convalescent phases of COVID-19. Deeply sampled blood TCRbeta repertoires from subjects exposed to, actively infected with, or recovered from COVID-19 were included in the dataset. The repertoires were released in a freely available public database meant as a resource for research on the immune response to SARS-CoV-2. Samples were obtained from the ongoing ImmuneRACE study (first 160 participants) and from 1,254 subjects provided by 6 global collaborators. Nearly every sample came with metadata listing a de-identified subject ID, COVID-19 status, age in years and sex. The prospective study material was composed of cDNA or gDNA derived from T cells, B-cell-depleted T cells, or PBMCs. HLA class I and class II types, where available, came from metadata supplied by the sample provider rather than from assay-based typing.

A note on this clone: No cognate antigen has been identified for it. Per-nucleotide qualities are absent, and no much larger clonotype sits a single base away.

Collaborating institutions collected whole blood in K2EDTA tubes following their own protocols. Collaborator samples were shipped for TCRbeta analysis as frozen whole blood, isolated PBMCs, or DNA extracted from either sample type. Paper-wide results and their limitations: Clinical and demographic metadata were provided uncurated, with the amount varying by source and participant.

V gives up 1 base and J gives up 0 bases, and the segment between their germline ends measures 9 bases. The cysteine opens and the phenylalanine closes a CDR3 of 16 amino acids. Of all the DNA, just the CDR3 is kept, 48 bases in frame from base 1. Sequences MGHRA (CDR1) and YSYEKL (CDR2) are obtained from the germline V gene. TCRbeta CDR3 regions were amplified from genomic DNA using the immunoSEQ Assay, a bias-controlled multiplex PCR. The paper's processing steps were these. Nucleated cell counts per sample were estimated from amplification of reference gene primers within the assay. To quantify the absolute abundance of each unique TCRbeta CDR3 rearrangement, sequence reads were collapsed and filtered. For each sample, productive Simpson clonality was calculated as the square root of Simpson's diversity index across productive rearrangements. TCRdb re-hosts the immuneACCESS table, in-frame sequences only. Its copies lack some clones; in the studies checked, an unresolved V gene accounts for under half of them, and the cause for the rest is not known. V and J calls and clone size come straight from that table; D and trimming were deduced from the DNA. For this sample the table gives under 200,000 clones, of which roughly 90% were detected only once. Under 2% of the sample is in the top ten clones.

Sequences were obtained from peripheral blood. The sequence was obtained from a man between 18 and 35 years old with active or convalescent COVID-19. This sequence uses TRBV4-1 and TRBJ1-4, with no confidently assigned D gene. The nucleotides read TGCGCCAGCAGCCAAGGTTCTACTACAACTAATGAAAAACTGTTTTTT. It codes for CASSQGSTTTNEKLFF.